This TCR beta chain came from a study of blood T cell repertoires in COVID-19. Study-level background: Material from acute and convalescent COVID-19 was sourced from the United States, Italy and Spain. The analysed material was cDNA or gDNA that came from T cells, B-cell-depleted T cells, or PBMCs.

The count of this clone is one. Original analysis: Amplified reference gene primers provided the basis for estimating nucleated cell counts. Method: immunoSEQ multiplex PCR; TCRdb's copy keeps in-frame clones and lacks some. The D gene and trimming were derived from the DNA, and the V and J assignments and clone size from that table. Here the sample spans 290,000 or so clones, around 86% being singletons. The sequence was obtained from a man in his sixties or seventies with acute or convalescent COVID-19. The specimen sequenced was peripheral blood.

CDR3 sequence: CASSPLGAGELFF. CDR3 nucleotides: TGTGCCAGCTCACCACTAGGGGCCGGGGAGCTGTTTTTT. The chain links TRBV18 to TRBJ2-2; D possibly corresponds to TRBD1 (5 bases). Germline lookup yields CDR1 KGHSH and CDR2 LQKENI. Trimming stripped 1 base from V and 6 bases from J, with 6 bases between. There are 13 residues in the CDR3. The full variable domain, in which reference TRBV18 and TRBJ2-2 provide the parts outside the CDR3, is NAGVMQNPRHLVRRRGQEARLRCSPMKGHSHVYWYRQLPEEGLKFMVYLQKENIIDESGMPKERFSAEFPKEGPSILRIQQVVRGDSAAYFCASSPLGAGELFFGEGSRLTVL.